The 25 T cell receptor beta chains presented below share a single source sample, sequenced in a study of OX40 agonist ivuxolimab in advanced cancers. The library was built by means of the immunoSEQ multiplex PCR assay. The source is immuneACCESS, and TCRdb retained only in-frame sequences with V and J called. Part of the clones is not carried over; for the studies checked, unresolved V genes explain less than half of this, and the remainder is unexplained. This sample has 43,000 or so clones in its table, and 85% to 90% of those were observed once. Of the sample, 4.5% to 6% is held by the ten largest clones. Sequenced material: CD4+ or CD8+ T cells sorted from blood, taken in a trial of the OX40 agonist ivuxolimab. The source of these receptors is an adult with an advanced solid tumor such as melanoma, head and neck, liver or kidney cancer.

The chain combines TRBV6-5 with TRBJ1-4, with a tentative D call TRBD1 (6 bases). This CDR3 comprises 14 residues. Trimming stripped 6 bases from V and 10 bases from J, with 18 bases between. Germline V gene sequence: CDR1 MNHEY, CDR2 SVGAGI. CDR3 region: CASRGGRGVGKLFF. The CDR3 DNA reads as TGTGCCAGCAGGGGGGGGCGGGGAGTCGGAAAACTGTTTTTT.

The chain employs TRBV6-1 and TRBJ2-7; 9 bases fit TRBD2. Trimming at V came to 4 bases and at J to 2 bases, leaving 6 bases not matched to a gene. The CDR3 covers 15 residues. Germline V gene lookup returns CDR1 MNHNS and CDR2 SASEGT. CDR3 residues: CASSAGTSPPYEQYF. In DNA, the CDR3 is TGTGCCAGCAGTGCAGGGACTAGCCCTCCCTACGAGCAGTACTTC.

The V call is TRBV29-1, the J call TRBJ2-3; 10 nucleotides align to TRBD2. V lost 6 bases and J lost 2; bases outside the gene matches: 5. This CDR3 is 14 amino acids long. CDR1 is SQVTM and CDR2 is ANQGSEA in the germline V gene. The CDR3 coding sequence is TGCAGCGTGGCAGCGGGAGGGATCACAGATACGCAGTATTTT. This codes for CSVAAGGITDTQYF.

This clone showed up just a few times. The chain employs TRBV6-1 and TRBJ2-7, with 11 bases aligning to TRBD1. CDR3 length equals 14 residues. In germline, CDR1 is MNHNS, CDR2 SASEGT. V trimming: 8 bases; J trimming: 5 bases; junction bases outside the gene matches: 8. This CDR3 is CASWKGQGADEQYF. The CDR3 DNA reads as TGTGCCAGCTGGAAAGGACAGGGGGCCGACGAGCAGTACTTC.

The chain carries TRBV21-1 and TRBJ2-1; whether TRBD2, the table's D call, matches the DNA was not checked. TRBV21-1 is annotated as a pseudogene. The CDR3 is made up of 20 amino acids. The CDR3 spells CASSKQVERERRSSYNEQFF. The DNA for the CDR3 is TGTGCCAGCAGCAAACAGGTCGAGCGGGAGCGTAGGAGTTCCTACAATGAGCAGTTCTTC.

This rearrangement joins TRBV28 to TRBJ2-3; 16 bases map to TRBD2. Losses at the gene ends were 3 bases for V and 1 base for J; bases not matched to a gene: 4. Per the germline V gene, CDR1 is MDHEN and CDR2 is SYDVKM. The CDR3 is made up of 18 amino acids. CDR3 sequence reads: CASSFGTSGRGGTDTQYF. In nucleotides, the CDR3 is TGTGCCAGCAGTTTTGGGACTAGCGGGAGGGGAGGCACAGATACGCAGTATTTT.

The chain uses TRBV7-9 and TRBJ1-2, with D unclear. Germline CDR1 is SEHNR and CDR2 is FQNEAQ (reference sequence). The CDR3 covers 14 residues. V dropped 1 base and J dropped 8 bases, with 14 bases sitting between them. In DNA form, the CDR3 reads TGTGCCAGCAGCTTAGGTGGCGGAAAAGGCGGCTACACCTTC. Protein sequence: CASSLGGGKGGYTF.

In DNA, the CDR3 is TGTGCCAGCAGTGGACAGGGAAATTCCTACGAGCAGTACTTC. It is translated as CASSGQGNSYEQYF. This chain uses TRBV2 with TRBJ2-7; 7 bases match TRBD1. The J segment lost 1 base and the V segment lost 4 bases, leaving 4 bases of the junction unmatched. The germline V gene encodes CDR1 SNHLY and CDR2 FYNNEI. The CDR3 has 14 residues.

The V gene is TRBV18, the J gene TRBJ2-7; D tentatively reads TRBD1 or TRBD2 (5 bases each). Trimming stripped 6 bases from V and 4 bases from J, with 16 bases between. In germline, CDR1 is KGHSH, CDR2 LQKENI. This CDR3 spans 14 amino acids. This CDR3 is CASSPEGLGYEQYF. CDR3 nucleotide sequence: TGTGCCAGCTCCCCCGAGGGGTTAGGATACGAGCAGTACTTC.

The V and J genes are TRBV5-5 and TRBJ1-2, with a weak D call TRBD1 (6 bases). The germline gives CDR1 SGHKS, CDR2 YYEKEE (reference sequence). The V gene lost 0 bases and the J gene lost 11 bases, with 11 bases spanning the gap. The CDR3 is 12 amino acids. The DNA of the CDR3 is TGTGCCAGCAGCTTGGTAGGGGGAAGATACACCTTC. Protein sequence: CASSLVGGRYTF.

This clone was observed once. V usage is TRBV6-5 and J usage is TRBJ2-5; D remains ambiguous. The V end lost 0 bases, the J end lost 5 bases, and 13 bases lay between the germline ends. Germline CDR1 is MNHEY and CDR2 is SVGAGI. The CDR3 sequence is 15 residues long. The CDR3 loop reads CASSYSNSPGETQYF. The CDR3 nucleotides read TGTGCCAGCAGTTACTCGAACAGCCCTGGGGAGACCCAGTACTTC.

The chain carries TRBV7-3 and TRBJ1-3, with D possibly matching TRBD1 (5 bases). This CDR3 contains 15 residues. Germline V lookup: CDR1 SGHTA, CDR2 FQGTGA. V was clipped by 5 bases and J by 4 bases, with 15 bases between them. The CDR3 region is CASSPGGARGNTIYF. CDR3 sequence (DNA): TGTGCCAGCAGCCCCGGAGGGGCGCGGGGAAACACCATATATTTT.

The J gene is TRBJ1-1, the V gene TRBV5-7; perhaps TRBD1 as D (5 bases). TRBV5-7 counts as an open reading frame of uncertain function. V lost 0 bases and J 4 bases, leaving 13 bases between the germline ends. This CDR3 comprises 15 residues. CDR3 residues: CASSLARVEFTEAFF. CDR3 nucleotide sequence: TGTGCCAGCAGCTTGGCCAGGGTAGAGTTCACTGAAGCTTTCTTT.

This chain links TRBV18 with TRBJ2-5; TRBD2 matches 7 bases. The assigned J gene may be wrong: the sequence end matches TRBJ2-7 better. Germline values: CDR1 KGHSH, CDR2 LQKENI. The CDR3 has 14 residues. In DNA form, the CDR3 reads TGTGCCAGCTCCCCCCTCCGGGAGGACGGCGAGCAGTACTTC. This encodes CASSPLREDGEQYF.

CDR3 amino acids: CASSTPGQGPDTQYF. The CDR3 bases are TGTGCCAGCAGCACACCGGGACAGGGACCAGATACGCAGTATTTT. V is TRBV5-4 and J is TRBJ2-3, with TRBD1 matching over 9 bases. This CDR3 is 15 amino acids long. In germline, CDR1 is SGHNT, CDR2 YYREEE (reference sequence). V lost 4 bases, J lost 4 bases, and 7 bases stayed unmatched.

The chain employs TRBV27 and TRBJ2-5; D may be TRBD1 or TRBD2 (6 bases each). Germline loops: CDR1 MNHEY, CDR2 SMNVEV (reference sequence). The length of the CDR3 is 14 residues. Trimming pared 0 bases from V and 5 bases from J, leaving 10 bases between. CDR3 in amino acids: CASSLSRRGETQYF. CDR3 bases: TGTGCCAGCAGTTTATCGAGGAGGGGGGAGACCCAGTACTTC.

The chain is built from TRBV28 and TRBJ2-5; possibly TRBD2 for D (6 bases). Matching the DNA end better, TRBJ2-7 makes the J call doubtful. The CDR3 runs to 14 residues. Germline values: CDR1 MDHEN, CDR2 SYDVKM. This CDR3 reads CASSGTPSPYEQYF. The DNA for the CDR3 is TGTGCCAGCAGTGGGACTCCTTCCCCCTACGAGCAGTACTTC.

The CDR3 nucleotides read TGTGCCAGCAGCCTGCGGGACAGGGGTTCCGAAAAACTGTTTTTT. Amino acid sequence: CASSLRDRGSEKLFF. The V gene is TRBV7-9, the J gene TRBJ1-4; 10 nucleotides match TRBD1. The junction had 8 bases not matched to a gene; V was cut back by 5 bases and J by 8 bases. The V gene's germline CDR1 is SEHNR and CDR2 FQNEAQ (reference sequence). This CDR3 has 15 residues.

This clone was seen only once. The rearrangement joins TRBV18 to TRBJ2-7; no definite D call. Germline values: CDR1 KGHSH, CDR2 LQKENI. V lost 6 bases and J lost 0, with 12 bases in between. The CDR3 contains 14 residues. The CDR3 protein is CASSETRSSYEQYF. As DNA, the CDR3 is TGTGCCAGCTCCGAGACCAGGAGCTCCTACGAGCAGTACTTC. The whole variable domain, filled in from reference TRBV18 and TRBJ2-7, reads NAGVMQNPRHLVRRRGQEARLRCSPMKGHSHVYWYRQLPEEGLKFMVYLQKENIIDESGMPKERFSAEFPKEGPSILRIQQVVRGDSAAYFCASSETRSSYEQYFGPGTRLTVT.

This chain links TRBV27 with TRBJ1-1; unclear D gene. This CDR3 region has 14 residues. Germline V gene data show CDR1 as MNHEY and CDR2 as SMNVEV (reference sequence). V was shortened by 3 bases and J by 0 bases, with 8 bases between the two germline ends. The CDR3 nucleotides read TGTGCCAGCAGTTTTGCGGGTTTGAACACTGAAGCTTTCTTT. Protein: CASSFAGLNTEAFF.

V usage is TRBV6-1 and J usage is TRBJ1-2; the match to TRBD1 covers 7 bases. Germline V gives CDR1 MNHNS, CDR2 SASEGT. J lost 4 bases, V lost 6 bases, and 8 bases had no gene match. There are 14 residues in the CDR3. CDR3 nucleotides: TGTGCCAGCAGGACGGGACAGCAGAGCTATGGCTACACCTTC. Residues: CASRTGQQSYGYTF.

This sequence joins TRBV5-1 and TRBJ2-3, with D possibly being TRBD2 (5 bases). Germline V CDR1 and CDR2: SGHRS, YFSETQ. The CDR3 is 17 residues long. Trimming took off 4 bases at V and 0 bases at J, with 18 bases between the two ends. CDR3 residues: CASSEGFGVTSTDTQYF. The CDR3 DNA is TGCGCCAGCAGCGAGGGATTCGGGGTTACTAGCACAGATACGCAGTATTTT.

The genes are TRBV6-1 and TRBJ2-7; D is unclear. V was pared by 5 bases and J by 4 bases, with 15 bases between. The length of the CDR3 is 14 residues. The germline CDR1 and CDR2 sequences are MNHNS and SASEGT. The CDR3 DNA follows: TGTGCCAGCAGTTCCCCGGTAGGGCCTTACGAGCAGTACTTC. Protein sequence: CASSSPVGPYEQYF.

The V and J genes are TRBV6-6 and TRBJ2-5; the match to TRBD2 covers 8 bases. The CDR3 has 13 amino acids. V dropped 6 bases and J dropped 5; count of bases not matched to a gene: 5. In germline, CDR1 is MNHNY, CDR2 SVGAGI (reference sequence). This CDR3 reads CASRSGGRETQYF. DNA for the CDR3: TGTGCCAGCAGGTCGGGAGGGCGGGAGACCCAGTACTTC.

The rearrangement links TRBV6-7 to TRBJ2-5; D gene uncertain. TRBV6-7 carries the ORF label, with uncertain function. The length of the CDR3 is 11 residues. V shed 7 bases and J shed 5 bases, with 8 bases lying between them. DNA of the CDR3: TGTGCCAGCATGGTATGGGAGACCCAGTACTTC. It specifies CASMVWETQYF.